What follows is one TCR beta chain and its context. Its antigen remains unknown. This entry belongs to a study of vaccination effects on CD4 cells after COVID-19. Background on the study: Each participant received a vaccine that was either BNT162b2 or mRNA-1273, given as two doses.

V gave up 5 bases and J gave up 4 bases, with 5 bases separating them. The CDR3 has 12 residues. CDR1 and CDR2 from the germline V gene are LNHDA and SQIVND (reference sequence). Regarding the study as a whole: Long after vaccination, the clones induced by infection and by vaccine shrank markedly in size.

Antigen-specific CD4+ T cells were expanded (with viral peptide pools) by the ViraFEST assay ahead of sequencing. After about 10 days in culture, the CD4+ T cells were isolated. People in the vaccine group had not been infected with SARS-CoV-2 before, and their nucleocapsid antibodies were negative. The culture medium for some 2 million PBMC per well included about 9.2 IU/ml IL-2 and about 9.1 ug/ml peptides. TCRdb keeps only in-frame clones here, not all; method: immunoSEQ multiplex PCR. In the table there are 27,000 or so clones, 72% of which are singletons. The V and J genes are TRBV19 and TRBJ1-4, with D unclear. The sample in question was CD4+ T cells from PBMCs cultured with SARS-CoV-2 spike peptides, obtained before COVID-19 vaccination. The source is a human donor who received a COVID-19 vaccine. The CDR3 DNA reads TGTGCCAGTAGTGGGATTAATGAAAAACTGTTTTTT. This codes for CASSGINEKLFF. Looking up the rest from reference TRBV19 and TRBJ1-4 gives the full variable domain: DGGITQSPKYLFRKEGQNVTLSCEQNLNHDAMYWYRQDPGQGLRLIYYSQIVNDFQKGDIAEGYSVSREKKESFPLTVTSAQKNPTAFYLCASSGINEKLFFGSGTQLSVL.